What follows are 11 T cell receptor beta chains derived from one specimen sequenced in a study of cytomegalovirus exposure and HLA in healthy donors. The PCR ran on 60 Vbeta and 13 Jbeta primers. The assay was immunoSEQ multiplex PCR, and TCRdb's table has in-frame clones only and misses some. The table includes around 120,000 clones, about four fifths detected once. The sequenced material came from PBMCs. Source of these receptors: a female donor in good health and CMV-seropositive.

The V gene is TRBV9, the J gene TRBJ2-1; 12 bases agree with TRBD2. The germline CDR1 and CDR2 sequences are SGDLS and YYNGEE. The trim removed 3 bases at V and 7 bases at J, leaving 5 bases unmatched. This CDR3 region has 15 residues. The CDR3 nucleotides read TGTGCCAGCAGCGCGACTAGCGGGGGATGGAATGAGCAGTTCTTC. Protein sequence: CASSATSGGWNEQFF.

This clone has only a few counts. This chain links TRBV2 with TRBJ2-1; 7 bases align to TRBD1. CDR1 is SNHLY, CDR2 FYNNEI, per germline. Trimming removed 4 bases from V and 2 bases from J; junction bases left unmatched: 5. This CDR3 is 15 amino acids long. The DNA for the CDR3 is TGTGCCAGCAGTGTATCGACAGGGCCCTACAATGAGCAGTTCTTC. It yields the protein CASSVSTGPYNEQFF.

The genes are TRBV20-1 and TRBJ2-5; 7 nucleotides line up with TRBD2. After removal of 8 bases from V and 5 bases from J, the junction contained 5 bases not matched to a gene. The germline gives CDR1 DFQATT, CDR2 SNEGSKA (reference sequence). This CDR3 has 11 residues. The CDR3 nucleotides read TGCAGTACTACTAGCGAGGAGACCCAGTACTTC. Translating it yields CSTTSEETQYF.

This rearrangement joins TRBV29-1 to TRBJ2-2; 8 nucleotides agree with TRBD2. Looked up from germline, CDR1 is SQVTM and CDR2 is ANQGSEA. V trimming: 6 bases; J trimming: 2 bases; junction bases outside the gene matches: 8. This CDR3 comprises 15 residues. The CDR3 sequence is CSVALLAVNTGELFF. CDR3 coding DNA: TGCAGCGTCGCTCTACTAGCGGTTAACACCGGGGAGCTGTTTTTT.

The rearrangement uses TRBV30 and TRBJ1-2; no clear D. Germline assignment: CDR1 GTSNPN and CDR2 SVGIG (reference sequence). The V end lost 2 bases, the J end lost 6 bases, and 13 bases lay between the germline ends. The CDR3 length is 13 residues. The CDR3: CAWSWERVDGYTF. CDR3 coding DNA: TGTGCCTGGAGTTGGGAGAGAGTGGATGGCTACACCTTC.

This CDR3 reads CASSLSAGAQETQYF. The CDR3 DNA sequence: TGTGCCAGCAGTTTATCGGCGGGGGCCCAAGAGACCCAGTACTTC. The chain uses TRBV27 and TRBJ2-5; the D gene is possibly TRBD2 (7 bases). V was cut by 0 bases and J by 1 base, with 9 bases left in between. The germline CDR1 and CDR2 sequences are MNHEY and SMNVEV (reference sequence). This CDR3 is 15 amino acids long.

This sequence joins TRBV18 and TRBJ2-7; D gene uncertain. Trimming removed 2 bases from V and 5 bases from J, with 10 bases in between. Germline CDR1 and CDR2: KGHSH and LQKENI. The CDR3 loop spans 13 amino acids. The CDR3 sequence: CASSPNIIDEQYF. In DNA form, the CDR3 reads TGTGCCAGCTCACCAAACATTATTGACGAGCAGTACTTC.

In DNA form, the CDR3 reads TGTGCCAGCAGCATTAGACAGGGACTGAGCTCCTACGAGCAGTACTTC. This gives the protein CASSIRQGLSSYEQYF. The V and J genes are TRBV5-5 and TRBJ2-7; tentative D call: TRBD1 (7 bases). Trimming stripped 4 bases from V and 0 bases from J, with 17 bases between. From germline, CDR1 is SGHKS and CDR2 YYEKEE (reference sequence). The CDR3 runs to 16 residues.

CDR3 DNA: TGTGCCAGCAGCTTAGGTTCAGGGAATGGCTACACCTTC. This gives the protein CASSLGSGNGYTF. This chain links TRBV11-2 with TRBJ1-2; tentatively, D is TRBD1 (5 bases). The CDR3 has 13 amino acids. Germline V gene sequence: CDR1 SGHAT, CDR2 FQNNGV. The V gene lost 1 base and the J gene lost 6 bases, with 9 bases spanning the gap.

The sample holds a few counts of this clone. V is TRBV6-5 and J is TRBJ2-1, with 7 bases lining up with TRBD2. V dropped 5 bases and J dropped 4; count of bases not matched to a gene: 8. Germline assignment: CDR1 MNHEY and CDR2 SVGAGI. The CDR3 has 15 amino acids. The CDR3 is CASSPRRGSYNEQFF. CDR3 bases: TGTGCCAGCAGTCCGCGGCGGGGGTCGTACAATGAGCAGTTCTTC.

On this clone itself: At one end, the junction sequence differs from germline, possibly due to a read error. The chain uses TRBV15 and TRBJ2-2; tentative D call: TRBD2 (6 bases). The CDR3 spans 17 residues. From germline, CDR1 is LNHNV and CDR2 YYDKDF (reference sequence). CDR3 protein: CATSRDLLTSVTGELLF. In DNA form, the CDR3 reads TGTGCCACCAGCAGAGATCTTTTGACTAGTGTCACCGGGGAGCTGCTTTTT.